This TCR beta chain is drawn from a study of CD8+CD57+ T cells in acquired aplastic anemia. Study overall: When averaged, DNA from sorted CD4+ and CD8+ cells came to 2.5 to 3.5 ug. Regarding the study as a whole: Patient and control CD8+ Simpson's diversity was not significantly different. Fewer than 30 shared CD8+ CDR3s appeared highly expressed within patients' immunodominant clones.

Comment on this clonotype: Its antigen is as yet unknown. A junction end diverges from the germline sequence, so it may reflect a read error.

The length of the CDR3 is 13 residues. Germline values: CDR1 MGHDK, CDR2 SYGVNS. Whoever was chosen for sequencing had shown CD8+CD57+ cell expansion by flow cytometry. Patients were therapy-naive when their blood was sampled. CDR3 and TCR beta VDJ profiling relied on a genomic DNA template. TCRdb processed the reads anew with MiXCR; each CDR3 protein has one entry. The sample yields some 150,000 distinct CDR3 sequences, over 55% seen once. Input material: sorted CD4+, CD8+, or CD8+CD57+ T cells (not recorded which) from PBMCs. The chain uses TRBV25-1 and TRBJ2-7; D remains ambiguous. The TCR originated in a human donor with aplastic anemia. The CDR3 is CASTHRASYELYF. Written as DNA, the CDR3 is TGTGCCAGCACCCACCGCGCATCCTACGAGCTGTATTTC.